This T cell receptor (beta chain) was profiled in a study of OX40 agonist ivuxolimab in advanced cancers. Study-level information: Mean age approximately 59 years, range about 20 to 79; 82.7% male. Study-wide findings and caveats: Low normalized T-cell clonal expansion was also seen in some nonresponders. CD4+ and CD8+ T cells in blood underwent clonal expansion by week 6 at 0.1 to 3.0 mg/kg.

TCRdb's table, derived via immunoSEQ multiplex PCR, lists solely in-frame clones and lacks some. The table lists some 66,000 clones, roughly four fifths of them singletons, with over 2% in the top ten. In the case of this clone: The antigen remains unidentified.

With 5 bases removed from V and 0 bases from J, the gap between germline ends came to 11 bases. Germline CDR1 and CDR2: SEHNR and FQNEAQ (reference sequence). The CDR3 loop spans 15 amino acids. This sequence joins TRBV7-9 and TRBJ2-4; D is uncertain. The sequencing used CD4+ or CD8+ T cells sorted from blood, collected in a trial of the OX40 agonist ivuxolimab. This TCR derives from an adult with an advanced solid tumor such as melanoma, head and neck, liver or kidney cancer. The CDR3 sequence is CASSPIALAKNIQYF. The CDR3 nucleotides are TGTGCCAGCAGCCCGATTGCCCTAGCCAAAAACATTCAGTACTTC.